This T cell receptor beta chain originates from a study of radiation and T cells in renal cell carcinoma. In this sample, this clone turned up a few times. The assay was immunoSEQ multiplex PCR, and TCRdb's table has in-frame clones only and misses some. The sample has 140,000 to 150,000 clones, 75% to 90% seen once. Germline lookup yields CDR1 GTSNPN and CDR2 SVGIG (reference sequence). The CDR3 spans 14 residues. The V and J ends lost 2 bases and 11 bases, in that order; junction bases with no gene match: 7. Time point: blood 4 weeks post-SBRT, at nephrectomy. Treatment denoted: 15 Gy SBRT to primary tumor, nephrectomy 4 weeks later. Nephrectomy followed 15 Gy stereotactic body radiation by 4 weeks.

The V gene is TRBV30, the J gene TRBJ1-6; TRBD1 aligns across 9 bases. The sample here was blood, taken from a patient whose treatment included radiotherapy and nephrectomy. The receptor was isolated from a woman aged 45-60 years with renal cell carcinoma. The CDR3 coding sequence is TGTGCCTGGAGTCCATCGACAGGGGGGACACCCCTCCACTTT. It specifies CAWSPSTGGTPLHF.